Presented here are 11 T cell receptor beta chains from one specimen sequenced in a study of PD-1 blockade in classical Hodgkin lymphoma. Time point here: cycle 4 day 1 (C4D1), after less than seven weeks of nivolumab. Each patient experienced a relapse that followed autologous stem cell transplantation, and brentuximab vedotin exposure varied. Assay: immunoSEQ multiplex PCR; the TCRdb copy retains only in-frame clones and omits some. The sample carries about 64,000 clones, more than 80% recorded once. Sequencing used peripheral blood mononuclear cells (PBMCs), obtained before the fourth cycle of nivolumab. These receptors came from a human donor with classical Hodgkin lymphoma.

V and J are TRBV25-1 and TRBJ1-1; D gene uncertain. The CDR3 has 12 residues. In germline, CDR1 is MGHDK, CDR2 SYGVNS. V lost 2 bases to trimming and J lost 5 bases, with 6 bases between them. The CDR3 DNA reads TGTGCCAGCAGTGAAGCGGGGACTGAAGCTTTCTTT. Translation: CASSEAGTEAFF.

V gene TRBV5-1 combines with J gene TRBJ1-2; no clear D gene. The CDR3 is 17 amino acids. V lost 1 base to trimming and J lost 4 bases, with 20 bases between them. Germline V gene sequence: CDR1 SGHRS, CDR2 YFSETQ. CDR3 in DNA: TGCGCCAGCAGCTTGAGCTTGGAAGGATTATGGGCCTATGGCTACACCTTC. Its translation: CASSLSLEGLWAYGYTF.

The V call is TRBV5-1, the J call TRBJ2-7; TRBD2 agrees at 8 bases. The germline CDR1 and CDR2 sequences are SGHRS and YFSETQ. The V gene end was trimmed by 0 bases and the J gene end by 5 bases; junction bases not matched to a gene: 4. The CDR3 covers 14 residues. CDR3 protein: CASSLVAGSDEQYF. The CDR3 DNA reads TGCGCCAGCAGCTTGGTAGCGGGGTCCGACGAGCAGTACTTC.

This clone is a singleton in its sample. This chain uses TRBV5-1 with TRBJ2-3, with unresolved D. CDR1 and CDR2 (germline): SGHRS, YFSETQ. The CDR3 extends over 15 amino acids. The V end was cut by 6 bases, the J end by 0 bases, with 14 bases between. The CDR3 is CASKGVGESTDTQYF. CDR3 nucleotide sequence: TGCGCCAGCAAAGGTGTAGGAGAAAGCACAGATACGCAGTATTTT.

The V gene is TRBV10-3, the J gene TRBJ2-7; D unclear. This CDR3 contains 16 residues. Germline-derived CDR1 and CDR2 are ENHRY and SYGVKD. Trimming stripped 7 bases from V and 0 bases from J, with 19 bases between. This CDR3 is CAIMNSGPMDSYEQYF. CDR3 nucleotides: TGTGCCATCATGAATTCTGGTCCTATGGACTCCTACGAGCAGTACTTC.

This sequence joins TRBV30 and TRBJ1-5; D not resolved. V lost 0 bases and J lost 0, with 9 bases in between. The CDR3 has 15 residues. Germline V gene lookup returns CDR1 GTSNPN and CDR2 SVGIG (reference sequence). CDR3 in amino acids: CAWSVGQFSNQPQHF. The CDR3 nucleotides read TGTGCCTGGAGTGTGGGTCAGTTTAGCAATCAGCCCCAGCATTTT.

The chain has TRBV10-3 and TRBJ1-3; 7 nucleotides line up with TRBD1. V shed 2 bases and J 2 bases; nucleotides not matched to a gene: 3. The CDR3 is made up of 15 amino acids. The germline gives CDR1 ENHRY, CDR2 SYGVKD. In DNA form, the CDR3 reads TGTGCCATCAGTGAGCCGGGACAGCCTGGAAACACCATATATTTT. Encoded protein: CAISEPGQPGNTIYF.

The chain uses TRBV4-1 and TRBJ2-5; tentatively, D is TRBD1 (8 bases). There are 14 residues in the CDR3. Germline values: CDR1 MGHRA, CDR2 YSYEKL. V lost 4 bases, J lost 4 bases, and 13 bases lay in between. The CDR3 DNA sequence: TGCGCCAGCAGCCCGGACAGGGAGGGAGAGACCCAGTACTTC. As protein: CASSPDREGETQYF.

The CDR3, as DNA: TGTGCCAGTAGTATGCGCCCGAGGGGGGTCTACGAGCAGTACTTC. This translates into CASSMRPRGVYEQYF. This sequence joins TRBV19 and TRBJ2-7; D may match TRBD1 or TRBD2 (6 bases each). Per the germline V gene, CDR1 is LNHDA and CDR2 is SQIVND (reference sequence). V was trimmed by 3 bases and J by 3 bases, leaving 15 bases between them. This CDR3 has 15 residues.

The chain joins TRBV19 to TRBJ1-1; D is possibly TRBD1 (5 bases). V lost 3 bases, J lost 3 bases, and 14 bases lay in between. Germline loops: CDR1 LNHDA, CDR2 SQIVND (reference sequence). There are 15 residues in the CDR3. The CDR3 region is CASSISGLGYTEAFF. The CDR3 DNA sequence: TGTGCCAGTAGTATCTCAGGGCTTGGATACACTGAAGCTTTCTTT.

The rearrangement joins TRBV7-2 to TRBJ1-4; D gene uncertain. V lost 3 bases to trimming and J lost 5 bases, with 13 bases between them. Germline CDR1 is SGHTA and CDR2 is FQGNSA. The CDR3 consists of 15 residues. CDR3 region: CASSFSHWENEKLFF. In DNA, the CDR3 is TGTGCCAGCAGCTTCTCCCACTGGGAGAATGAAAAACTGTTTTTT.